Detailed here is one T cell receptor (beta chain). Sequencing used immunoSEQ multiplex PCR; TCRdb keeps in-frame clones, though not all of them. The table shows about 59,000 clones, with about nine tenths occurring only once. CD4+ T cells from unexposed donors were obtained before the COVID-19 pandemic (2011-2018). The sample originates from a study of CD4 T cells in relation to SARS-CoV-2 and coronaviruses. The CDR3 consists of 12 residues. Germline V lookup: CDR1 KGHSH, CDR2 LQKENI. Trimming removed 3 bases from V and 3 bases from J, with 6 bases in between. The source is a human donor in good health. J is TRBJ2-7 and V is TRBV18, with unresolved D. Sequencing input: memory CD4+ T cells from PBMCs. The CDR3 DNA reads as TGTGCCAGCTCACCGGTCATCTACGAGCAGTACTTC. It yields the protein CASSPVIYEQYF.